This section outlines one T cell receptor beta chain sequence together with its context. This CDR3 is 14 amino acids long. Germline values: CDR1 DFQATT, CDR2 SNEGSKA (reference sequence). Trimming removed 3 bases from V and 2 bases from J; junction bases left unmatched: 4. This specimen belongs to a study of T cell responses to AZD1222 COVID-19 vaccine. Measured with immunoSEQ multiplex PCR; TCRdb has only the in-frame clones, and not every one. Among 130,000 or so clones, 75% to 95% were seen once, and the ten largest hold 1.5% to 2%. The rearrangement links TRBV20-1 to TRBJ1-2, with TRBD1 identical over 9 bases. The sample consisted of peripheral blood, taken 28 days after the second AZD1222 dose. The clonotype originates from an adult who received the AZD1222 COVID-19 vaccine. The CDR3 DNA sequence: TGCAGTGCTAGTCCCGGGACAGGGAACTATGGCTACACCTTC. Its protein product is CSASPGTGNYGYTF.